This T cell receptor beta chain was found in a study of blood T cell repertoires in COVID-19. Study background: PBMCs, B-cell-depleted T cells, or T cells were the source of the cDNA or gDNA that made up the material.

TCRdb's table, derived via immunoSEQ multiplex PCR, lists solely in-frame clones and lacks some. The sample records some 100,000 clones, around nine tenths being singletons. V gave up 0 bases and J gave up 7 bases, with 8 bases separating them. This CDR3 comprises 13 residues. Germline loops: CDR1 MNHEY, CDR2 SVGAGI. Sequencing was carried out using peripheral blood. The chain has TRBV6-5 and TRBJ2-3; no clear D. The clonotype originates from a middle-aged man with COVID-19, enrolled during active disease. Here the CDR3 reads CASSYSQIHTQYF. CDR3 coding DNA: TGTGCCAGCAGTTACTCGCAGATACATACGCAGTATTTT.